The table lists the clone carrying this T cell receptor beta chain with a few counts. Antigen unknown. This specimen belongs to a study of T cell responses to AZD1222 COVID-19 vaccine. The study, taken as a whole, reports: Donors skewed white British and female; clonal diversity was possibly underestimated.

The CDR3 length is 11 residues. Deletions cut 6 bases from V and 3 bases from J, with 6 bases between. Per germline, CDR1 SGHKS and CDR2 YYEKEE (reference sequence). This table comes from immunoSEQ multiplex PCR, and its TCRdb copy is limited to in-frame clones, with some not included. The data contain roughly 50,000 clones, 65% to 90% of them singletons. The specimen comprised peripheral blood, sampled 28 days after the second AZD1222 dose. The origin of this receptor is an adult who received the AZD1222 COVID-19 vaccine. V gene TRBV5-5 combines with J gene TRBJ1-1; D not resolved. The CDR3 DNA reads as TGTGCCAGCAAAGTCGACACTGAAGCTTTCTTT. Its protein product is CASKVDTEAFF.